Listed below are T cell receptor beta chains from one sample, sequenced in a study of PD-1 blockade in mismatch repair-deficient tumors. Produced via immunoSEQ multiplex PCR; TCRdb's table is partial and in-frame only. The table lists approximately 38,000 clones, roughly 84% of them singletons. The specimen was peripheral blood, collected about 80 weeks after starting pembrolizumab. Receptors were obtained from an adult with mismatch repair-deficient cancer. The CDR3 runs from the conserved cysteine through the conserved F or W. D genes are given only for firm matches. Clone size is stated in some rows and not others, as once, few, many or a class when expanded.

TRBJ1-3 | TRBV12-1 | NA | 12 | NA | TGTGCCAGCAGCTGGGGTTTAGACACCATATATTTT | CASSWGLDTIYF
TRBJ2-5 | TRBV6-5 | NA | 15 | NA | TGTGCCAGCAGTTACGGGGGGGGGCAGGGCGGGACCCAGTACTTC | CASSYGGGQGGTQYF
TRBJ1-3 | TRBV18 | TRBD1 | 14 | NA | TGTGCCAGCTCGGGAGACAGGGCCGGAAACACCATATATTTT | CASSGDRAGNTIYF
TRBJ1-2 | TRBV2 | NA | 14 | few | TGTGCCAGCACCCTGGGACAAACACGCTATGGCTACACCTTC | CASTLGQTRYGYTF
TRBJ2-5 | TRBV13 | NA | 14 | NA | TGTGCCAGCAGCCAACAGGGTTTTCAAGAGACCCAGTACTTC | CASSQQGFQETQYF
TRBJ2-7 | TRBV30 | NA | 13 | NA | TGTGCCTGGAAACAGGGATCCACCTACGAGCAGTACTTC | CAWKQGSTYEQYF
TRBJ2-7 | TRBV5-1 | TRBD2 | 15 | NA | TGCGCCAGCAGCGTTGTTAGCGGGAGGGCCGCCGAGCAGTACTTC | CASSVVSGRAAEQYF
TRBJ2-7 | TRBV6-1 | NA | 16 | once | TGTGCCAGCAGTGAAAAAAGGACTTGGAGCTCCTACGAGCAGTACTTC | CASSEKRTWSSYEQYF
TRBJ2-1 | TRBV4-2 | TRBD2 | 17 | NA | TGTGCCAGCAGCCAAGAGGGGCTAGCGGGGACATACAATGAGCAGTTCTTC | CASSQEGLAGTYNEQFF
TRBJ1-1 | TRBV15 | NA | 15 | NA | TGTGCCACCAGCAGAGATTGGGAGGGAGGCACTGAAGCTTTCTTT | CATSRDWEGGTEAFF
TRBJ1-2 | TRBV11-3 | NA | 14 | NA | TGTGCCAGCAGCCCCGTAGGGGTACACGGTGGCTACACCTTC | CASSPVGVHGGYTF
TRBJ2-1 | TRBV19 | TRBD2 | 15 | NA | TGTGCCAGTAGTATAAGCGGGGGGGCCAACAATGAGCAGTTCTTC | CASSISGGANNEQFF
TRBJ2-3 | TRBV14 | NA | 11 | NA | TGTGCCAGCAGCCTCACAGATACGCAGTATTTT | CASSLTDTQYF
TRBJ2-5 | TRBV2 | TRBD2 | 15 | NA | TGTGCCAGCAGCGCTAGCGGGGGGCCGAGCGAGACCCAGTACTTC | CASSASGGPSETQYF
TRBJ2-1 | TRBV7-9 | NA | 15 | NA | TGTGCCAGCAGCTTAGTGGCGGCCCCCGGCGAGGAGCAGTTCTTC | CASSLVAAPGEEQFF
TRBJ2-3 | TRBV4-1 | NA | 15 | NA | TGCGCCAGCAGCCAAGCGCAGAGGAGGCGGGATACGCAGTATTTT | CASSQAQRRRDTQYF
TRBJ2-6 | TRBV11-3 | NA | 15 | once | TGTGCCAGCAGCTTAATGCGGGCGGGGGCCAACGTCCTGACTTTC | CASSLMRAGANVLTF
TRBJ1-3 | TRBV9 | NA | 14 | NA | TGTGCCAGCAGCAAAGGGGGCTCTGGAAACACCATATATTTT | CASSKGGSGNTIYF
TRBJ1-1 | TRBV18 | NA | 12 | NA | TGTGCCAGCTCACCACGTAGGGGTGAAGCTTTCTTT | CASSPRRGEAFF
TRBJ2-7 | TRBV4-1 | NA | 13 | NA | TGCGCCAGCAGCCTTAGACAGGACTACGAGCAGTACTTC | CASSLRQDYEQYF
TRBJ2-2 | TRBV2 | NA | 15 | NA | TGTGCCAGCTCCCTCCGGGGGCGGGAAGCCGGGGAGCTGTTTTTT | CASSLRGREAGELFF
TRBJ2-1 | TRBV28 | NA | 18 | NA | TGTGCCAGCAGTTTAATATGGCCCGGAGAGGATATCGTCAATGAGCAGTTCTTC | CASSLIWPGEDIVNEQFF
TRBJ2-1 | TRBV4-1 | TRBD2 | 16 | NA | TGCGCCAGCAGCCACGAGCGGGGGAGCTCCTACAATGAGCAGTTCTTC | CASSHERGSSYNEQFF
TRBJ2-3 | TRBV30 | NA | 13 | once | TGTGCCTGGAGTCGAGGAGGCACAGATACGCAGTATTTT | CAWSRGGTDTQYF
TRBJ1-2 | TRBV11-2 | NA | 15 | NA | TGTGCCAGCAGCTTAGGGGGTCGGCAGAACTATGGCTACACCTTC | CASSLGGRQNYGYTF
TRBJ2-7 | TRBV11-3 | NA | 13 | NA | TGTGCCAGCAGCCCCACGGGCTCCCACGAGCAGTACTTC | CASSPTGSHEQYF
TRBJ1-1 | TRBV6-6 | NA | 14 | NA | TGTGCCAGCTCGTGGGAGGGGCTAAACACTGAAGCTTTCTTT | CASSWEGLNTEAFF
TRBJ2-1 | TRBV7-3 | TRBD2 | 19 | NA | TGTGCCAGCAGCTTAACGGACGGACTAGCGGGAGGCCTATACAATGAGCAGTTCTTC | CASSLTDGLAGGLYNEQFF
TRBJ2-5 | TRBV11-2 | NA | 13 | NA | TGTGCCAGCAGCCCTCCGGACCGGGAGACCCAGTACTTC | CASSPPDRETQYF
TRBJ2-2 | TRBV9 | NA | 16 | NA | TGTGCCAGCAGCGTCGACAGCGCCGCGAACACCGGGGAGCTGTTTTTT | CASSVDSAANTGELFF
TRBJ1-1 | TRBV19 | NA | 15 | few | TGTGCCAGTAGTATTCCCAAGGGGTCTAGCACTGAAGCTTTCTTT | CASSIPKGSSTEAFF
TRBJ1-2 | TRBV18 | NA | 15 | NA | TGTGCCAGCTCACCTCTCGACAGGACTAACTATGGCTACACCTTC | CASSPLDRTNYGYTF
TRBJ2-2 | TRBV2 | TRBD2 | 17 | NA | TGTGCCAGCAAGTGGGCTAGCGGGAGGGTGAGCACCGGGGAGCTGTTTTTT | CASKWASGRVSTGELFF
TRBJ2-5 | TRBV2 | NA | 13 | NA | TGTGCCAGCAGTGAGGACAGTTCTCTGGCCCAGTACTTC | CASSEDSSLAQYF
TRBJ1-5 | TRBV6-5 | TRBD1 | 15 | NA | TGTGCCAGCAGTTCTGGGACAGCGGCCAATCAGCCCCAGCATTTT | CASSSGTAANQPQHF
TRBJ2-3 | TRBV7-2 | TRBD2 | 14 | NA | TGTGCCAGCAGCTCAGGACTAGCAGTAGATACGCAGTATTTT | CASSSGLAVDTQYF
TRBJ2-2 | TRBV5-6 | TRBD2 | 17 | NA | TGTGCCAGCAGTCATAGACTAGCGGAAACGAACACCGGGGAGCTGTTTTTT | CASSHRLAETNTGELFF
TRBJ2-1 | TRBV9 | TRBD2 | 16 | NA | TGTGCCAGCAGCGTAGACGCGGGAGGGTCCTACAATGAGCAGTTCTTC | CASSVDAGGSYNEQFF
TRBJ1-3 | TRBV30 | NA | 15 | few | TGTGCCTGGAGTAAACAGCTTTCCTCTGGAAACACCATATATTTT | CAWSKQLSSGNTIYF
TRBJ1-2 | TRBV6-5 | NA | 14 | once | TGTGCCAGCAGTTACTGGGGGAGCGGCTATGGCTACACCTTC | CASSYWGSGYGYTF
TRBJ2-7 | TRBV5-4 | NA | 14 | NA | TGTGCCAGCAGCTTCGAGGGTTCGGCCTACGAGCAGTACTTC | CASSFEGSAYEQYF
TRBJ1-4 | TRBV30 | NA | 13 | NA | TGTGCCTGGAGTGTGAACAGTAATGAAAAACTGTTTTTT | CAWSVNSNEKLFF
TRBJ1-2 | TRBV6-1 | NA | 12 | NA | TGTGCCAGCAGTGAGAAGGTTGGTGGCTACACCTTC | CASSEKVGGYTF
TRBJ2-5 | TRBV7-6 | NA | 15 | NA | TGTGCCAGCAGCTTACTGGGGGAGCTCCAAGAGACCCAGTACTTC | CASSLLGELQETQYF
TRBJ1-5 | TRBV6-1 | NA | 16 | NA | TGTGCCAGCAGTGAGCAGGGGAGTTCGATCAATCAGCCCCAGCATTTT | CASSEQGSSINQPQHF
TRBJ2-2 | TRBV6-1 | TRBD1 | 16 | NA | TGTGCCAGCAGTGAGATCCGGGACAGCTACACCGGGGAGCTGTTTTTT | CASSEIRDSYTGELFF
TRBJ2-1 | TRBV7-8 | NA | 15 | NA | TGTGCCAGCAGCCCGTCTCCCTCTTCGGATAATGAGCAGTTCTTC | CASSPSPSSDNEQFF
TRBJ2-7 | TRBV5-4 | TRBD1 | 15 | few | TGTGCCAGCAGCCCGTCCGGGACAGCATCCTACGAGCAGTACTTC | CASSPSGTASYEQYF
TRBJ2-1 | TRBV7-7 | TRBD1 | 13 | NA | TGTGCTAGCAGCTACGACAGGGGCAATGAGCAGTTCTTC | CASSYDRGNEQFF
TRBJ2-2 | TRBV30 | NA | 13 | NA | TGTGCCTGGAGAAGGGGGACATCGGGGGAGCTGTTTTTT | CAWRRGTSGELFF
TRBJ2-3 | TRBV5-4 | TRBD2 | 16 | NA | TGTGCCAGCAGCCTCGCAGCGGGAGGGAGGGCAGATACGCAGTATTTT | CASSLAAGGRADTQYF
TRBJ2-4 | TRBV30 | NA | 15 | once | TGTGCCTGGAGTAAATCAGGACTCAGGGGGGACATTCAGTACTTC | CAWSKSGLRGDIQYF
TRBJ1-1 | TRBV18 | NA | 14 | NA | TGTGCCAGCTCACCCACAGGGTTGAACACTGAAGCTTTCTTT | CASSPTGLNTEAFF
TRBJ1-2 | TRBV27 | NA | 15 | NA | TGTGCCAGCTCCCACTATGGCGAACCAAGGGATGGCTACACCTTC | CASSHYGEPRDGYTF
TRBJ2-7 | TRBV19 | TRBD1 | 14 | NA | TGTGCCACCGCCGGGACAGACACAGCCTACGAGCAGTACTTC | CATAGTDTAYEQYF
TRBJ2-3 | TRBV7-3 | NA | 18 | NA | TGTGCCAGCAGCCCCCAGGCCGGGTCTAGAGCTAGCACAGATACGCAGTATTTT | CASSPQAGSRASTDTQYF
TRBJ2-2 | TRBV9 | TRBD2 | 17 | once | TGTGCCAGCAGCGTAGGTGCTAGCGGGGTAAACACCGGGGAGCTGTTTTTT | CASSVGASGVNTGELFF
TRBJ2-2 | TRBV11-2 | NA | 15 | NA | TGTGCCAGCAGCTTAGGCAGGGGAGGAACCGGGGAGCTGTTTTTT | CASSLGRGGTGELFF
TRBJ2-5 | TRBV29-1 | NA | 10 | NA | TGCAGCGTGCAGGGGGGGGACCAGTACTTC | CSVQGGDQYF